Below, one TCR beta chain is given with its context. The method was immunoSEQ multiplex PCR; TCRdb's version includes in-frame clones alone and lacks a portion of them. The sample has 88,000 or so clones, 82% seen once. Trimming removed 1 base from V and 7 bases from J; junction bases left unmatched: 6. CDR1 and CDR2 (germline): SGHKS, YYEKEE (reference sequence). The CDR3 is 16 amino acids. The data originate from a study of blood T cell repertoires in COVID-19. This TCR was recovered from an elderly man with acute or convalescent COVID-19. V usage is TRBV5-5 and J usage is TRBJ2-2; 11 bases align to TRBD1. The sample consisted of peripheral blood. The CDR3 region is CASSLHGQGAVGELFF. CDR3 coding DNA: TGTGCCAGCAGCTTGCATGGACAGGGGGCCGTCGGGGAGCTGTTTTTT.